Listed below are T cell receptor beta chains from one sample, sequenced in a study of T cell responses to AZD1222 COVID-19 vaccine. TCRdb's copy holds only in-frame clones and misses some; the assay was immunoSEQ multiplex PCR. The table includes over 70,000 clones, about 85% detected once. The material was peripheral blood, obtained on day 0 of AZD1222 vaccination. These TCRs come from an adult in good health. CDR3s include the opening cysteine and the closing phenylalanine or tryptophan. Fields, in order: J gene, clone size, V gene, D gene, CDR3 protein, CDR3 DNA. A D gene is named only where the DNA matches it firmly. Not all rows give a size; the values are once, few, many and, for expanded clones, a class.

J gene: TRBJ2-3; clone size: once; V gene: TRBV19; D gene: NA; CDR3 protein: CASSSDRLSTDTQYF; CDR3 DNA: TGTGCCAGTAGTTCCGACAGACTCAGCACAGATACGCAGTATTTT
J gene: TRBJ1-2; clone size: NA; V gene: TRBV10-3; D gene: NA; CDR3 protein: CAISELKDGYTF; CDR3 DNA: TGTGCCATCAGTGAACTTAAGGATGGCTACACCTTC
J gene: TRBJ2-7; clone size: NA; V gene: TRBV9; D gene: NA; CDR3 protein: CASSAGGTNLYEQYF; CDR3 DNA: TGTGCCAGCAGCGCCGGAGGGACCAACCTTTACGAGCAGTACTTC
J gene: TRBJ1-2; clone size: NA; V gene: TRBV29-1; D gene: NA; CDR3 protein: CSVRTQDYTF; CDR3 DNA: TGCAGCGTTCGGACGCAAGACTACACCTTC
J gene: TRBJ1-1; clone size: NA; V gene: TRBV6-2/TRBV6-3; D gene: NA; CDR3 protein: CASSLLQYTEAFF; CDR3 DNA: TGTGCCAGCAGTTTACTCCAGTACACTGAAGCTTTCTTT
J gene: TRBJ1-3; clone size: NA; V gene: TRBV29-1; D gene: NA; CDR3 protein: CSLHSGNTIYF; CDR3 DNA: TGCAGCCTCCACTCTGGAAACACCATATATTTT
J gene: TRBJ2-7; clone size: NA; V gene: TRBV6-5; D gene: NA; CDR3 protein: CASTYIYEQYF; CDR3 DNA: TGTGCCAGCACCTATATCTACGAGCAGTACTTC
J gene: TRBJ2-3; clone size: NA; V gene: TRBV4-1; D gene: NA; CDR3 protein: CASSQESQLAASTDTQYF; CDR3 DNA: TGCGCCAGCAGCCAAGAAAGTCAGTTGGCGGCTAGCACAGATACGCAGTATTTT
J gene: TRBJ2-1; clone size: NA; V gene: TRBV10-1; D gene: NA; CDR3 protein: CASSDPPPENEQFF; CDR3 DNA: TGCGCCAGCAGTGACCCCCCCCCTGAGAATGAGCAGTTCTTC
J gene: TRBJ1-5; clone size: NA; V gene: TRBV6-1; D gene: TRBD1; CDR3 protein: CASREGQVGNQPQHF; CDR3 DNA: TGTGCCAGCAGAGAAGGACAGGTCGGGAATCAGCCCCAGCATTTT
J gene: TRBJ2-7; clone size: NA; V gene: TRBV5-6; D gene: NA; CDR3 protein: CASSNRVSYEQYF; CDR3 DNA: TGTGCCAGCAGCAACAGGGTGTCCTACGAGCAGTACTTC
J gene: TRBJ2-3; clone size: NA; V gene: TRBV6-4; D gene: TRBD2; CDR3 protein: CASSETSGGTDTQYF; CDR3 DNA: TGTGCCAGCAGTGAGACTAGCGGGGGCACAGATACGCAGTATTTT
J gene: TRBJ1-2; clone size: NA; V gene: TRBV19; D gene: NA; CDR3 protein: CASSISPHNYGYTF; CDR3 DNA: TGTGCCAGTAGTATATCGCCCCATAACTATGGCTACACCTTC
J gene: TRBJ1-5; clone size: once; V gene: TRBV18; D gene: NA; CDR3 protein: CASSIDRSNQPQHF; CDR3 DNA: TGTGCCAGCTCAATCGACAGGAGCAATCAGCCCCAGCATTTT
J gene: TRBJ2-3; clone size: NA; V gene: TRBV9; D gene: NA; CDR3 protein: CASSVWRGSTDTQYF; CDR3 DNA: TGTGCCAGCAGCGTATGGCGGGGTAGCACAGATACGCAGTATTTT
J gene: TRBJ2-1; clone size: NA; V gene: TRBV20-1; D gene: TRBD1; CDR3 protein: CSASTGAYNEQFF; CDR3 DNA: TGCAGTGCTAGTACAGGGGCCTACAATGAGCAGTTCTTC
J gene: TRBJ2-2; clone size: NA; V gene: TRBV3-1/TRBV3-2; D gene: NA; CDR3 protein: CASSQVGTAGRELFF; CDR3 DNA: TGTGCCAGCAGCCAAGTAGGGACAGCGGGCCGGGAGCTGTTTTTT
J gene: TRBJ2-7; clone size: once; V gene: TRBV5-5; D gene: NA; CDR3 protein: CASSLGRLNSYEQYF; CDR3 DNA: TGTGCCAGCAGCTTGGGCCGGCTCAACTCCTACGAGCAGTACTTC
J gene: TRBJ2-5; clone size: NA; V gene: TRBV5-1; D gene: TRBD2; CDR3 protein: CASSRSGSQETQYF; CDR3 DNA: TGCGCCAGCAGCCGGAGCGGGAGTCAAGAGACCCAGTACTTC
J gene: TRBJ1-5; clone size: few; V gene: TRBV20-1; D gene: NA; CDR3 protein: CSASKADYSNQPQHF; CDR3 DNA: TGCAGTGCTAGTAAAGCGGACTATAGCAATCAGCCCCAGCATTTT
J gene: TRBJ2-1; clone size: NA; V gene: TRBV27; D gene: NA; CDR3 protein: CASRARGGIYNEQFF; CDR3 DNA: TGTGCCAGCAGGGCGAGGGGGGGCATATACAATGAGCAGTTCTTC
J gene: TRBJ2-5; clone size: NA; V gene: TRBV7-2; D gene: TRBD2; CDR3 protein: CASSLTLAGGTQYF; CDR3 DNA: TGTGCCAGCAGCTTAACCTTAGCGGGGGGGACCCAGTACTTC
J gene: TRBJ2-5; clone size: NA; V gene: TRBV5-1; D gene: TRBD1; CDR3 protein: CASSLDGTGKETQYF; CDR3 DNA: TGCGCCAGCAGCTTGGACGGGACAGGCAAAGAGACCCAGTACTTC
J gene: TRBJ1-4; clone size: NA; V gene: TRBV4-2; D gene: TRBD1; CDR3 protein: CASSQPGTVNEKLFF; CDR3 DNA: TGTGCCAGCAGCCAACCCGGGACAGTTAATGAAAAACTGTTTTTT
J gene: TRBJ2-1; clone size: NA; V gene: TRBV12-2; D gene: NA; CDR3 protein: CASRSPTGGLVDEQFF; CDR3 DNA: TGTGCAAGTCGCTCGCCAACAGGGGGCTTAGTAGATGAGCAGTTCTTC
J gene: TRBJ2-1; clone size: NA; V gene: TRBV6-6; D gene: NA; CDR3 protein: CASSYPGEHNEQFF; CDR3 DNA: TGTGCCAGCAGTTACCCCGGCGAGCACAATGAGCAGTTCTTC
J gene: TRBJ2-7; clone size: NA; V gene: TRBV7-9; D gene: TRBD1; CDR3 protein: CASSLATGPEQYF; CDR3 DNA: TGTGCCAGCAGCTTAGCGACAGGGCCCGAGCAGTACTTC
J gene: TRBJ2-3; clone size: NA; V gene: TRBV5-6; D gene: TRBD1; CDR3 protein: CASSADRTTQYF; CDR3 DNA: TGTGCCAGCAGCGCGGACAGGACTACGCAGTATTTT
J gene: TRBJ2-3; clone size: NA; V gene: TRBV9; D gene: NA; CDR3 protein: CASSYVLEDTQYF; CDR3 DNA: TGTGCCAGCAGCTACGTTCTCGAGGATACGCAGTATTTT
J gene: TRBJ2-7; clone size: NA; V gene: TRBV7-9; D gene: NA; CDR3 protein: CASSWTRYEQYF; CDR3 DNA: TGTGCCAGCAGCTGGACTCGCTACGAGCAGTACTTC
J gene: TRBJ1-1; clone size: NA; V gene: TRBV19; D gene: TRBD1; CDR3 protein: CASSIGRGTGWTEAFF; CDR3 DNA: TGTGCCAGTAGTATAGGCCGGGGGACAGGGTGGACTGAAGCTTTCTTT
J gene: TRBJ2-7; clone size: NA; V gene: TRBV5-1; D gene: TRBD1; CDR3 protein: CASSFTGVSYEQYF; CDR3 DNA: TGCGCCAGCAGCTTTACAGGGGTCTCCTACGAGCAGTACTTC
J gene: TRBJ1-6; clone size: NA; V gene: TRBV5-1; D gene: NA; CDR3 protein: CASSLIGYNSPLHF; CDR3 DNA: TGCGCCAGCAGCTTGATAGGGTATAATTCACCCCTCCACTTT
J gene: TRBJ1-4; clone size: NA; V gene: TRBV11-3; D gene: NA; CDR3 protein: CASSGFSSTNEKLFF; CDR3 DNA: TGTGCCAGCAGCGGATTCTCTTCAACTAATGAAAAACTGTTTTTT
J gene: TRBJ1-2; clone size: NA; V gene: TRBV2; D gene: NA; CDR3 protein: CASSDTSPNYGYTF; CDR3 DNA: TGTGCCAGCAGTGACACCAGCCCTAACTATGGCTACACCTTC
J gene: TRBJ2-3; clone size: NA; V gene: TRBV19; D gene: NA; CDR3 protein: CASSAGATDTQYF; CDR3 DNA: TGTGCCAGTAGTGCGGGGGCGACAGATACGCAGTATTTT
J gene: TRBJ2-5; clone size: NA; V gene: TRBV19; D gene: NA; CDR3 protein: CASSTFGRQIPETQYF; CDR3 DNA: TGTGCCAGTAGTACCTTCGGACGACAGATTCCCGAGACCCAGTACTTC
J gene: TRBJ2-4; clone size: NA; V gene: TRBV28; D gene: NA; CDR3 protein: CASSLGENIQYF; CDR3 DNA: TGTGCCAGCAGTTTGGGGGAAAACATTCAGTACTTC
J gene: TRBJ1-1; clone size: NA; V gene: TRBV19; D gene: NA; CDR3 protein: CASSIGFGGRANTEAFF; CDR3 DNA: TGTGCCAGTAGTATAGGGTTTGGGGGGCGGGCGAACACTGAAGCTTTCTTT
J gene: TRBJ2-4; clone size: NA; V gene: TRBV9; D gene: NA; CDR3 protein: CASSPHRSGGIQYF; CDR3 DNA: TGTGCCAGCAGCCCGCACCGATCCGGGGGCATTCAGTACTTC
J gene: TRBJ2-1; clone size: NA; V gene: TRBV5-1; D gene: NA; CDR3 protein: CASSLGGGSYNEQFF; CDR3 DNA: TGCGCCAGCAGCTTGGGCGGAGGATCCTACAATGAGCAGTTCTTC
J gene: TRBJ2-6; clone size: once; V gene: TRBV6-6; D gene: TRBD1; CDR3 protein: CASSPAGTGGSGANVLTF; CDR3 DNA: TGTGCCAGCAGTCCCGCCGGGACAGGGGGCTCTGGGGCCAACGTCCTGACTTTC